This note documents a single T cell receptor (beta chain) sequence. These data belong to a study of identical twins. No donor was unhealthy or non-Caucasian. TCRdb re-analysed the 5' RACE reads in MiXCR, keeping a single row per CDR3 protein. The table records around 1.7 million distinct CDR3 sequences, about 32% of them present only once. CDR3 size: 16 residues. The germline V and J ends were trimmed by 0 bases and 3 bases, with 14 bases remaining between them. In germline, CDR1 is LGHDT, CDR2 YNNKEL (reference sequence). Material: cord blood. J is TRBJ1-2 and V is TRBV3-1; unclear D gene. The clonotype comes from a newborn girl in good health. DNA of the CDR3: TGTGCCAGCAGCCAAGATTTGTGGACGGTGGACTATGGCTACACCTTC. Translating it yields CASSQDLWTVDYGYTF.